One T cell receptor beta chain is described in this entry. Its recognized antigen is unknown. Nothing much larger sits one base from this clone, and base qualities are not available. The data derive from a study of technical replicates of blood from several donors (dated by TCRdb to about 2017). Library preparation was by the immunoSEQ multiplex PCR assay. TCRdb took this table from immuneACCESS and kept in-frame rearrangements with V and J called. Such tables lack part of the clones; where checked against another copy, unresolved V genes explain under half of the gap, and the rest is unexplained. The sample has more than 70,000 clones on record, 90% to 95% of them singletons. The ten top clones hold 0.25% to 0.35% of the sample. This receptor was identified in a human donor in good health. The specimen sequenced was T cells isolated from PBMCs.

CDR3 sequence: CASSLPLEGNNEQFF. The DNA reads TGTGCCAGCAGCTTACCCCTGGAGGGGAACAATGAGCAGTTCTTC. Rearrangement joined TRBV7-9 to TRBJ2-1, with a tentative D gene TRBD2 over 6 matching bases. The CDR3 runs 15 amino acids, cysteine and phenylalanine included. Solely the CDR3 DNA is kept, with 45 bases framed from the first base. CDR1 and CDR2, per the germline V gene (reference sequence), are SEHNR and FQNEAQ. Cut back by 2 bases and 5 bases, the V and J ends lie 13 bases apart.